This TCR beta chain originates from a study of OX40 agonist ivuxolimab in advanced cancers. Study-wide results and limits: Mean expanded clone counts were higher in CD8+ than CD4+ T cells.

Samples were taken at baseline and on day 1 of cycles 4 and 7. As for this clone: Its specificity is unknown.

Clones were read by immunoSEQ multiplex PCR, and TCRdb kept only the in-frame ones, dropping some. The sample carries roughly 13,000 clones, more than 75% recorded once. With 0 bases clipped from V and 5 bases from J, the junction kept 5 bases outside the gene matches. The CDR3 extends over 15 amino acids. Germline assignment: CDR1 SGHTA and CDR2 FQGNSA. This chain joins TRBV7-2 and TRBJ2-7; TRBD1 matches at 9 bases. This TCR derives from an adult with an advanced solid tumor such as melanoma, head and neck, liver or kidney cancer. Here the sequenced sample was CD4+ or CD8+ T cells sorted from blood, taken in a trial of the OX40 agonist ivuxolimab. This CDR3 reads CASSLAGQGSDEQYF. The DNA for the CDR3 is TGTGCCAGCAGCTTAGCGGGACAGGGATCCGACGAGCAGTACTTC. Supplemented by reference TRBV7-2 and TRBJ2-7, the full variable domain reads GAGVSQSPSNKVTEKGKDVELRCDPISGHTALYWYRQSLGQGLEFLIYFQGNSAPDKSGLPSDRFSAERTGGSVSTLTIQRTQQEDSAVYLCASSLAGQGSDEQYFGPGTRLTVT.